One sample yielded the 12 T cell receptor beta chains listed below, sequenced in a study of T cell responses to AZD1222 COVID-19 vaccine. Assay: immunoSEQ multiplex PCR; the TCRdb copy retains only in-frame clones and omits some. The sample shows 65,000 to 75,000 clones, roughly four fifths of them seen only once. Sequencing was performed on peripheral blood, taken on day 0 of AZD1222 vaccination. These receptors were collected from an adult in good health.

The V gene is TRBV6-1, the J gene TRBJ1-5; D remains ambiguous. This CDR3 has 14 residues. CDR1 and CDR2 (germline): MNHNS, SASEGT. V lost 0 bases and J lost 6, with 9 bases in between. CDR3 sequence reads: CASSEAGGSQPQHF. For the CDR3, the DNA is TGTGCCAGCAGTGAAGCCGGAGGGAGTCAGCCCCAGCATTTT.

This sequence joins TRBV10-3 and TRBJ2-7, with 15 bases lining up with TRBD2. Per germline, CDR1 ENHRY and CDR2 SYGVKD. After removal of 1 base from V and 0 bases from J, the junction contained 7 bases not matched to a gene. The CDR3 totals 19 residues. The CDR3 nucleotides are TGTGCCATCAGTGAGTTTGGGACTAGCGGGGGGCAGAGCTCCTACGAGCAGTACTTC. The encoded protein is CAISEFGTSGGQSSYEQYF.

The J gene is TRBJ1-2, the V gene TRBV7-9; possible D gene TRBD1, 5 bases. The CDR3 is made up of 14 amino acids. Per germline, CDR1 SEHNR and CDR2 FQNEAQ (reference sequence). The ends were cut back, 6 bases at V and 1 base at J, with 12 bases in the middle. In DNA, the CDR3 is TGTGCCAGCAGTGGCGCAGGGCGTAACTATGGCTACACCTTC. The encoded protein is CASSGAGRNYGYTF. Combining the CDR3 with reference TRBV7-9 and TRBJ1-2 gives the whole variable domain DTGVSQNPRHKITKRGQNVTFRCDPISEHNRLYWYRQTLGQGPEFLTYFQNEAQLEKSRLLSDRFSAERPKGSFSTLEIQRTEQGDSAMYLCASSGAGRNYGYTFGSGTRLTVV.

This clone appeared a single time. V usage is TRBV5-4 and J usage is TRBJ2-7; the D gene is possibly TRBD2 (6 bases). CDR3 size: 14 residues. Germline CDR1 and CDR2: SGHNT and YYREEE (reference sequence). Trimming cost V 0 bases and J 2 bases, with 9 bases left between them. For the CDR3, the DNA is TGTGCCAGCAGCTTGGCTGCGGGGCCCTACGAGCAGTACTTC. Its protein product is CASSLAAGPYEQYF.

J is TRBJ2-7 and V is TRBV7-2; D is possibly TRBD2 (5 bases). The germline V and J ends were trimmed by 1 base and 6 bases, with 16 bases remaining between them. The V gene's germline CDR1 is SGHTA and CDR2 FQGNSA. The CDR3 is 15 residues long. Written as DNA, the CDR3 is TGTGCCAGCAGCTTAGGGATCGGACTGCCTGGCGAGCAGTACTTC. As protein: CASSLGIGLPGEQYF.

V and J are TRBV3-1 (or the pseudogene TRBV3-2) and TRBJ2-7; a possible D gene is TRBD1 (6 bases). The germline V gene has CDR1 LGHDT and CDR2 YNNKEL (reference sequence). This CDR3 has 13 amino acids. The V end lost 3 bases, the J end lost 5 bases, and 11 bases lay between the germline ends. CDR3 bases: TGTGCCAGCAGCCAGTCAGGGGCTAACGAGCAGTACTTC. Encoded protein: CASSQSGANEQYF.

The V gene is TRBV19, the J gene TRBJ1-5; no reliable D call. The germline V gene encodes CDR1 LNHDA and CDR2 SQIVND (reference sequence). V was clipped by 5 bases and J by 0 bases, with 11 bases between them. The CDR3 covers 15 residues. The CDR3 nucleotides read TGTGCCAGTAGTGTCGAGCCTTATAGCAATCAGCCCCAGCATTTT. Translation: CASSVEPYSNQPQHF. The full variable domain, completed using reference TRBV19 and TRBJ1-5, is DGGITQSPKYLFRKEGQNVTLSCEQNLNHDAMYWYRQDPGQGLRLIYYSQIVNDFQKGDIAEGYSVSREKKESFPLTVTSAQKNPTAFYLCASSVEPYSNQPQHFGDGTRLSIL.

The chain carries TRBV27 and TRBJ2-7; TRBD1 agrees at 8 bases. The CDR3 runs to 16 residues. The germline gives CDR1 MNHEY, CDR2 SMNVEV (reference sequence). Trimming removed 0 bases from V and 4 bases from J; junction bases left unmatched: 8. The CDR3 sequence: CASSLSAGQGWYEQYF. The CDR3 DNA is TGTGCCAGCAGTTTATCGGCCGGACAGGGTTGGTACGAGCAGTACTTC.

This rearrangement joins TRBV19 to TRBJ1-1; 7 nucleotides line up with TRBD1. In germline, CDR1 is LNHDA, CDR2 SQIVND (reference sequence). CDR3 length: 14 amino acids. The J segment lost 4 bases and the V segment lost 5 bases, leaving 7 bases of the junction unmatched. CDR3 bases: TGTGCCAGTAGTTCACAGGGGTCCGGCACTGAAGCTTTCTTT. The encoded protein is CASSSQGSGTEAFF.

This chain uses TRBV7-9 with TRBJ2-7; 9 nucleotides agree with TRBD1. Germline V gene data show CDR1 as SEHNR and CDR2 as FQNEAQ (reference sequence). This CDR3 contains 15 residues. Trimming cost V 1 base and J 4 bases; bases outside gene matches: 5. CDR3 sequence: CASSLEGQGTYEQYF. DNA for the CDR3: TGTGCCAGCAGCTTAGAGGGACAGGGAACGTACGAGCAGTACTTC.

The sample holds one count of this clone. The gene calls are TRBV6-1 and TRBJ1-6; maybe TRBD1 (5 bases). V was shortened by 0 bases and J by 9 bases, with 9 bases between the two germline ends. CDR3 size: 14 residues. Germline V gene lookup returns CDR1 MNHNS and CDR2 SASEGT. The CDR3 spells CASSEAPGSSPLHF. DNA for the CDR3: TGTGCCAGCAGTGAAGCACCAGGGAGTTCACCCCTCCACTTT.

V and J are TRBV7-3 and TRBJ2-3; 7 nucleotides match TRBD2. V lost 2 bases to trimming and J lost 4 bases; unmatched junction nucleotides: 9. The length of the CDR3 is 16 residues. Germline CDR1 reads SGHTA; CDR2 reads FQGTGA. The CDR3 reads CASSLQGLVGADTQYF. The CDR3 region has the DNA TGTGCCAGCAGCTTACAAGGACTAGTGGGCGCAGATACGCAGTATTTT.